These 10 T cell receptor beta chains originate from one sample sequenced in a study of Tregs in tolerant kidney transplant recipients. Mixed chimerism was transient after nonmyeloablative marrow transplants from related graft donors. Assay used: immunoSEQ multiplex PCR; TCRdb lists only in-frame clones, some missing. The data show 50,000 to 65,000 clones, with around 87% seen just once and 3.5% to 4% held by the top ten. The specimen comprised CD4+ T cells from blood (PBMCs), sampled 6 months after the transplant. Every receptor here comes from a human patient who received a combined kidney and bone marrow transplant. Some T cells may be the graft donor's.

V gene TRBV11-2 combines with J gene TRBJ1-1, with 8 bases identical to TRBD1. The CDR3 has 13 amino acids. CDR1 and CDR2 from the germline V gene are SGHAT and FQNNGV. The V segment lost 5 bases and the J segment 4 bases; nucleotides outside the gene matches: 3. Here the CDR3 reads CASSPTGGTEAFF. The DNA for the CDR3 is TGTGCCAGCAGCCCAACAGGGGGCACTGAAGCTTTCTTT.

In DNA, the CDR3 is TGTGCCAGCTCACCAGATACCGCCAGGGACAGGATTGCATCAGGAGCTTTCTTT. Its translation: CASSPDTARDRIASGAFF. The genes are TRBV18 and TRBJ1-1; TRBD1 agrees at 8 bases. The CDR3 contains 18 residues. Germline CDR1 reads KGHSH; CDR2 reads LQKENI. Trimming cost V 2 bases and J 10 bases; bases outside gene matches: 21.

This clone has only one observation. V gene TRBV6-1 combines with J gene TRBJ2-2; the match to TRBD2 covers 13 bases. The trim removed 5 bases at V and 7 bases at J, leaving 7 bases unmatched. This CDR3 comprises 16 residues. In germline, CDR1 is MNHNS, CDR2 SASEGT. The CDR3 spells CASSKGTSGIGGELFF. Here the CDR3 DNA reads TGTGCCAGCAGTAAAGGGACTAGCGGGATTGGCGGGGAGCTGTTTTTT.

The chain employs TRBV27 and TRBJ2-7; D might be TRBD2 (7 bases). V was shortened by 8 bases and J by 3 bases, with 14 bases between the two germline ends. The CDR3 spans 13 residues. The germline CDR1 and CDR2 sequences are MNHEY and SMNVEV (reference sequence). Written as DNA, the CDR3 is TGTGCCAGCGGAAGGGGGGGCTACTACGAGCAGTACTTC. This sequence encodes CASGRGGYYEQYF.

The chain employs TRBV30 and TRBJ2-2; TRBD1 is a possible D gene (6 bases). Germline CDR1 and CDR2: GTSNPN and SVGIG (reference sequence). The CDR3 contains 12 residues. Trimming took off 4 bases at V and 7 bases at J, with 10 bases between the two ends. CDR3 amino acids: CAWTRGSGELFF. For the CDR3, the DNA is TGTGCCTGGACCAGGGGAAGCGGGGAGCTGTTTTTT.

On this clone itself: In the same sample, other DNA sequences code for this CDR3. The chain joins TRBV4-1 to TRBJ1-6, with 9 bases identical to TRBD1. V lost 4 bases, J lost 8 bases, and 12 bases stayed unmatched. CDR3 length: 17 residues. The germline V gene has CDR1 MGHRA and CDR2 YSYEKL. The chain's CDR3 is CASSPLSGTGIYSPLHF. The CDR3 DNA sequence: TGCGCCAGCAGCCCTCTCTCCGGGACAGGGATTTATTCACCCCTCCACTTT.

CDR3 sequence (DNA): TGTGCCAGCTCACCTGACAGGACTTGGGAGCAGTACTTC. Protein sequence: CASSPDRTWEQYF. The rearrangement links TRBV18 to TRBJ2-7, with D possibly TRBD1 on 6 matching bases. CDR3 length equals 13 residues. Germline V gives CDR1 KGHSH, CDR2 LQKENI. The V end was cut by 3 bases, the J end by 7 bases, with 13 bases between.

J is TRBJ1-2 and V is TRBV7-2; D might be TRBD1 (6 bases). V was pared by 3 bases and J by 4 bases, with 9 bases between. The CDR3 has 13 amino acids. Germline lookup yields CDR1 SGHTA and CDR2 FQGNSA. The CDR3 DNA reads as TGTGCCAGCAGCTTCCGGACAGTCTATGGCTACACCTTC. Translated: CASSFRTVYGYTF.

This chain links TRBV5-1 with TRBJ2-1, with 9 bases that match TRBD2. This CDR3 is 15 amino acids long. Germline lookup yields CDR1 SGHRS and CDR2 YFSETQ. V dropped 6 bases and J dropped 6; count of bases not matched to a gene: 10. The CDR3 is CASTVAGGQGNEQFF. As DNA, the CDR3 is TGCGCCAGCACCGTGGCGGGAGGGCAGGGCAATGAGCAGTTCTTC.

The gene calls are TRBV5-8 and TRBJ1-1, with unresolved D. CDR3 size: 14 residues. CDR1 is SGHTS, CDR2 YDEGEE, per germline. Trimming took off 6 bases at V and 4 bases at J, with 16 bases between the two ends. The CDR3 loop reads CASTLGTGFTEAFF. CDR3 nucleotide sequence: TGTGCCAGCACCCTTGGTACGGGATTCACTGAAGCTTTCTTT.